This section outlines one TCR beta chain sequence together with its context. Its antigen is unidentified. This specimen comes from a study of OX40 agonist ivuxolimab in advanced cancers. Study as a whole: An anti-OX40 (CD134) antibody with agonistic activity, ivuxolimab, was administered to patients. The dose-escalation group included hepatocellular carcinoma, melanoma, renal cell carcinoma and head and neck cancer.

V lost 2 bases and J 4 bases, leaving 14 bases between the germline ends. Germline values: CDR1 MNHNY, CDR2 SVGAGI (reference sequence). CDR3 length: 15 amino acids. General study points: Clonal expansion was seen in CD4+ and CD8+ blood T cells by week 6 at 0.1 to 3.0 mg/kg.

Using immunoSEQ multiplex PCR, the repertoire was profiled, and TCRdb retains in-frame clones only, with some absent. Of more than 40,000 clones listed, 91% are singletons. This TCR was recovered from an adult with an advanced solid tumor such as melanoma, head and neck, liver or kidney cancer. The material sequenced was CD4+ or CD8+ T cells sorted from blood, taken in a trial of the OX40 agonist ivuxolimab. J is TRBJ1-1 and V is TRBV6-6; D possibly corresponds to TRBD1 (6 bases). The CDR3 sequence: CASSYHQGSATEAFF. The DNA for the CDR3 is TGTGCCAGCAGTTACCATCAGGGGTCCGCCACTGAAGCTTTCTTT.